The clone carrying this T cell receptor beta chain was counted ten times or more. Each CDR3 protein gets one entry after TCRdb re-called the 5' RACE reads with MiXCR. The data hold tens of thousands of distinct CDR3 sequences, with around 13% observed a single time. Deletions cut 5 bases from V and 1 base from J, with 17 bases between. The germline CDR1 and CDR2 sequences are SEHNR and FQNEAQ (reference sequence). The CDR3 length is 16 residues. This sample was taken from a study of neurological immune-mediated disorders. Time point meaning: longitudinal time-point 2. This chain uses TRBV7-9 with TRBJ1-1; no reliable D call. This sequence was found in a woman aged 40 to 50 in good health. The sample comprised PBMCs. The CDR3 here is CASSIPELGKNTEAFF. The CDR3 DNA follows: TGTGCCAGCAGCATCCCCGAGCTGGGGAAGAACACTGAAGCTTTCTTT.